The clone carrying this T cell receptor beta chain was counted a few times. The entry originates in a study of beta chain features in type 1 diabetes. Trimming at V came to 1 base and at J to 8 bases, leaving 3 bases not matched to a gene. The germline V gene has CDR1 SEHNR and CDR2 FQNEAQ (reference sequence). The CDR3 is 14 amino acids. Every participating donor gave one draw, a heparinised blood sample averaging about 100 mL. Post-sort purity exceeded 95% for all sorted populations. Expressed TCRB transcripts were sequenced because the entire RNA isolate underwent reverse transcription. Only in-frame clones appear in the TCRdb table, and some are missing; sequencing was by immunoSEQ multiplex PCR. Of roughly 310,000 clones in the sample, approximately 11% were seen once.

The chain joins TRBV7-9 to TRBJ1-4, with 8 bases fitting TRBD1. The receptor was isolated from a woman in her thirties in good health. The sequenced sample consisted of naive CD4+ T cells from blood. The CDR3 sequence: CASSLGTGLEKLFF. For the CDR3, the DNA is TGTGCCAGCAGCTTAGGGACAGGGCTCGAAAAACTGTTTTTT.